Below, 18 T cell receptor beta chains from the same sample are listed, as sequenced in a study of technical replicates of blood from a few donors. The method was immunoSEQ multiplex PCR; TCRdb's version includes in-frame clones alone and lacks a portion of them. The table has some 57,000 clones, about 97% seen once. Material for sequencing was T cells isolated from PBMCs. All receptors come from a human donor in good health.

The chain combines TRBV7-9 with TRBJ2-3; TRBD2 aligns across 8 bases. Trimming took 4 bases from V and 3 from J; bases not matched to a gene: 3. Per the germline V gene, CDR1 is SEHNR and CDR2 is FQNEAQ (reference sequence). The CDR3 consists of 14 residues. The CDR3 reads CASSSRGVTDTQYF. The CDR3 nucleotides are TGTGCCAGCAGCTCGCGGGGGGTGACAGATACGCAGTATTTT.

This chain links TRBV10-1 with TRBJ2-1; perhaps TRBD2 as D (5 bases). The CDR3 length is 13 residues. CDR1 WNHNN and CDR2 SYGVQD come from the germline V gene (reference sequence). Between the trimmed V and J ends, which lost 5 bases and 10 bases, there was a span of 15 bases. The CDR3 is CASSRLLSGEQFF. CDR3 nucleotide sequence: TGCGCCAGCAGTCGGTTGCTGAGCGGAGAGCAGTTCTTC.

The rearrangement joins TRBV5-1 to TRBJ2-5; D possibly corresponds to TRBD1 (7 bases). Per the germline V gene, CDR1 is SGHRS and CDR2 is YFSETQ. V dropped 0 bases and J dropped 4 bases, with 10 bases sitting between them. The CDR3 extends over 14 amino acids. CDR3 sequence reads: CASSLGQGGETQYF. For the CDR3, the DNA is TGCGCCAGCAGCTTGGGGCAGGGGGGAGAGACCCAGTACTTC.

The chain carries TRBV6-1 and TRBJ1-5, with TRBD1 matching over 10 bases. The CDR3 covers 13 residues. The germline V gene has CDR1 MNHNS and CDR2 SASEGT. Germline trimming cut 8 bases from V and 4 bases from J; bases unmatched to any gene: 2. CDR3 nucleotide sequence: TGTGCCAGCGACAGGGGGCGGAATCAGCCCCAGCATTTT. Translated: CASDRGRNQPQHF.

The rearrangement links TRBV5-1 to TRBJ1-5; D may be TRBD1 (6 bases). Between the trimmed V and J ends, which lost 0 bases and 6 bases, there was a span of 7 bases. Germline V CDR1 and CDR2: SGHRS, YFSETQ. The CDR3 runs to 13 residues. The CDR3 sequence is CASSLGGLQPQHF. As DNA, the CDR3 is TGCGCCAGCAGCTTGGGGGGGCTTCAGCCCCAGCATTTT.

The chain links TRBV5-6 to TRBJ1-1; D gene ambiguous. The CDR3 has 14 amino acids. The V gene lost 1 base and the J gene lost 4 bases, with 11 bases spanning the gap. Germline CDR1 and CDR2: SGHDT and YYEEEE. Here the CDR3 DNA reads TGTGCCAGCAGCTTGTTGGTCATGAGCACTGAAGCTTTCTTT. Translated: CASSLLVMSTEAFF.

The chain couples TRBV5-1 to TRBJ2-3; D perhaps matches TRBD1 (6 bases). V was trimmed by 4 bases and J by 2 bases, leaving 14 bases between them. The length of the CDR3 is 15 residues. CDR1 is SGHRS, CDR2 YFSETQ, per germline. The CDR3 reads CASSAVRGDTDTQYF. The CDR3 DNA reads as TGCGCCAGCAGCGCTGTCAGGGGCGACACAGATACGCAGTATTTT. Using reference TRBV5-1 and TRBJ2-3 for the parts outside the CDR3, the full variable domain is KAGVTQTPRYLIKTRGQQVTLSCSPISGHRSVSWYQQTPGQGLQFLFEYFSETQRNKGNFPGRFSGRQFSNSRSEMNVSTLELGDSALYLCASSAVRGDTDTQYFGPGTRLTVL.

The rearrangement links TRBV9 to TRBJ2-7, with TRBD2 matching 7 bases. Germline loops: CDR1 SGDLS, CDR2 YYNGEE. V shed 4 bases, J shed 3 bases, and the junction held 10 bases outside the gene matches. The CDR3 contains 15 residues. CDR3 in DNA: TGTGCCAGCAGCTCTGGGGAGGGAATGGTCTACGAGCAGTACTTC. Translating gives CASSSGEGMVYEQYF.

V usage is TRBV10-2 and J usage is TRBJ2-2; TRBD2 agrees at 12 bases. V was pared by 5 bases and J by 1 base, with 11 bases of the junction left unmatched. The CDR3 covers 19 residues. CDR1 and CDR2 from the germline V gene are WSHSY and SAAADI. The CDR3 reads CASSPLRLAGALNTGELFF. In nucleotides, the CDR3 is TGCGCCAGCAGTCCTCTAAGACTAGCGGGAGCCTTGAACACCGGGGAGCTGTTTTTT.

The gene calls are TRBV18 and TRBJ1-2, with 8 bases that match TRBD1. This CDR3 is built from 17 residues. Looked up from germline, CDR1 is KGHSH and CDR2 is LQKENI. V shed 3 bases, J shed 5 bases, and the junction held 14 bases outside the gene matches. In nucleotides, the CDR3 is TGTGCCAGCTCACCTGCAGGGGGCATCGGCGCAGAGTATGGCTACACCTTC. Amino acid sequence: CASSPAGGIGAEYGYTF.

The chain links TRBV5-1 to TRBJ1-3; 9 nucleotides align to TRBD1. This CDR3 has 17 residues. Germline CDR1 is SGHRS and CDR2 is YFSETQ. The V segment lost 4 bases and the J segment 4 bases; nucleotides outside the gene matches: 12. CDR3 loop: CASSATGTGYSGNTIYF. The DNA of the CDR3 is TGCGCCAGCAGCGCGACCGGGACAGGGTATTCCGGAAACACCATATATTTT.

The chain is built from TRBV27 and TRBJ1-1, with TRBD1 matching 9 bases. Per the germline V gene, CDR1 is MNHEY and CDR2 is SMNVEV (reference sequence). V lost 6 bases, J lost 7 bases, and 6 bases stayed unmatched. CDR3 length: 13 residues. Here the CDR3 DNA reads TGTGCCAGCAGCCCGGGACAGGGACTTGAAGCTTTCTTT. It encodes CASSPGQGLEAFF.

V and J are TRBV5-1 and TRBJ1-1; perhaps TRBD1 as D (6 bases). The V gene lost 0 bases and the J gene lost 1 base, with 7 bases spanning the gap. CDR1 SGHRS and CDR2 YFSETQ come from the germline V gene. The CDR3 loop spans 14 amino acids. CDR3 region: CASSLVDRNTEAFF. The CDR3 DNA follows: TGCGCCAGCAGCTTGGTGGACAGGAACACTGAAGCTTTCTTT.

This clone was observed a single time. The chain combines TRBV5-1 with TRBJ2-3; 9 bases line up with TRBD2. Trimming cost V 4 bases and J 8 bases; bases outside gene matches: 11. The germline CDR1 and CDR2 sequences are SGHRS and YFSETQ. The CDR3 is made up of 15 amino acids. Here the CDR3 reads CASSRGLAGAVTQYF. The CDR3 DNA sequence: TGCGCCAGCAGCCGGGGATTAGCGGGAGCAGTTACGCAGTATTTT.

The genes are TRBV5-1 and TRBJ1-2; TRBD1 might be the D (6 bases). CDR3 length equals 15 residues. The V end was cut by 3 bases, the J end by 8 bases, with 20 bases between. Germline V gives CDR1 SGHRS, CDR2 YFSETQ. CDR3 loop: CASSSVGTNIPGYTF. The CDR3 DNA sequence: TGCGCCAGCAGCTCCGTTGGGACAAATATCCCAGGCTACACCTTC.

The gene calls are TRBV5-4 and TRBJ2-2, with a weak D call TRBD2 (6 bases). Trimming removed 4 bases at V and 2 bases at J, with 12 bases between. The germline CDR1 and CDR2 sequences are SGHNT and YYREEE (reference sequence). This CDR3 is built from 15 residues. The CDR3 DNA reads TGTGCCAGCAGCAGACCGGGACTCAACACCGGGGAGCTGTTTTTT. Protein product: CASSRPGLNTGELFF.

The CDR3, as DNA: TGTGCCAGCAGCCCGAGATCAAACGACAGGGGGACCACCGGGGAGCTGTTTTTT. It encodes CASSPRSNDRGTTGELFF. The chain uses TRBV9 and TRBJ2-2; 9 bases are a match to TRBD1. The CDR3 has 18 amino acids. Germline CDR1 reads SGDLS; CDR2 reads YYNGEE. Trimming at V came to 4 bases and at J to 4 bases, leaving 14 bases not matched to a gene. The full variable domain, with the rest looked up from reference TRBV9 and TRBJ2-2, is DSGVTQTPKHLITATGQRVTLRCSPRSGDLSVYWYQQSLDQGLQFLIQYYNGEERAKGNILERFSAQQFPDLHSELNLSSLELGDSALYFCASSPRSNDRGTTGELFFGEGSRLTVL.

The CDR3 region is CSDIQGSSTDTQYF. The CDR3 DNA follows: TGCAGCGATATACAGGGCTCGAGCACAGATACGCAGTATTTT. This chain joins TRBV29-1 and TRBJ2-3; tentative D call: TRBD1 (6 bases). Per germline, CDR1 SQVTM and CDR2 ANQGSEA. The V end lost 7 bases, the J end lost 0 bases, and 14 bases lay between the germline ends. CDR3 length: 14 amino acids.